These 27 T cell receptor beta chains share one sample of origin, sequenced in a study of PD-L1 blockade in urothelial cancer. The time point is: pretreatment peripheral blood. Assay used: immunoSEQ multiplex PCR; TCRdb lists only in-frame clones, some missing. The sample carries around 79,000 clones, just under 85% recorded once. The sample consisted of PBMCs, taken around atezolizumab (anti-PD-L1) treatment. All receptors derive from a man in his forties or fifties with urothelial cancer.

The CDR3 sequence is CASSVDDRGEAFF. CDR3 coding DNA: TGTGCCAGCAGCGTAGACGACAGGGGTGAAGCTTTCTTT. This sequence joins TRBV9 and TRBJ1-1, with 8 positions matching TRBD1. CDR1 and CDR2 from the germline V gene are SGDLS and YYNGEE. V was clipped by 0 bases and J by 7 bases; unmatched bases: 2. CDR3 length equals 13 residues.

The V call is TRBV19, the J call TRBJ1-5, with D uncertain. Germline CDR1 and CDR2: LNHDA and SQIVND (reference sequence). CDR3 length: 13 residues. Between the trimmed V and J ends, which lost 1 base and 6 bases, there was a span of 7 bases. The CDR3 is CASSIVLGQPQHF. CDR3 DNA sequence: TGTGCCAGTAGTATAGTTCTCGGTCAGCCCCAGCATTTT.

CDR3 in DNA: TGTGCCAGCAGTCCTGCGGGCTACGAGCAGTACTTC. Translating it yields CASSPAGYEQYF. This chain links TRBV27 with TRBJ2-7; possible D gene TRBD2, 5 bases. V lost 5 bases and J lost 3, with 8 bases in between. Germline lookup yields CDR1 MNHEY and CDR2 SMNVEV (reference sequence). There are 12 residues in the CDR3.

The V call is TRBV25-1, the J call TRBJ2-1; TRBD1 matches at 8 bases. V was clipped by 7 bases and J by 8 bases; unmatched bases: 19. This CDR3 contains 17 residues. Per germline, CDR1 MGHDK and CDR2 SYGVNS. The chain's CDR3 is CASNRKRRQGSVDEQFF. CDR3 nucleotide sequence: TGTGCCAGCAATCGAAAGCGAAGACAGGGGTCTGTCGATGAGCAGTTCTTC.

The chain joins TRBV27 to TRBJ1-1, with 8 bases aligning to TRBD1. Germline assignment: CDR1 MNHEY and CDR2 SMNVEV (reference sequence). The CDR3 totals 13 residues. The junction had 5 bases not matched to a gene; V was cut back by 8 bases and J by 3 bases. The CDR3 is CASGRGRDTEAFF. The CDR3 DNA sequence: TGTGCCAGCGGCAGGGGGCGCGACACTGAAGCTTTCTTT.

This clone was recorded only once. The CDR3 sequence: CASRQGQGGGYGYTF. The CDR3 DNA sequence: TGCGCCAGCAGACAGGGACAGGGAGGGGGGTATGGCTACACCTTC. The chain combines TRBV4-1 with TRBJ1-2; 9 bases match TRBD1. Losses at the gene ends were 6 bases for V and 5 bases for J; bases not matched to a gene: 10. This CDR3 has 15 amino acids. Germline loops: CDR1 MGHRA, CDR2 YSYEKL.

The rearrangement joins TRBV2 to TRBJ1-4; D not certain. The CDR3 length is 12 residues. Per the germline V gene, CDR1 is SNHLY and CDR2 is FYNNEI. V gave up 7 bases and J gave up 8 bases, with 11 bases separating them. The CDR3, as DNA: TGTGCCAGCATGGACCGGAGGGAAAAACTGTTTTTT. Translation gives CASMDRREKLFF.

This clone was picked up a small number of times. The chain employs TRBV9 and TRBJ2-1; a possible D gene is TRBD2 (5 bases). Germline CDR1 is SGDLS and CDR2 is YYNGEE. Trimming removed 1 base at V and 3 bases at J, with 29 bases between. The CDR3 loop spans 21 amino acids. The CDR3 sequence is CASSVSLSGNEATTLYNEQFF. The CDR3 DNA reads TGTGCCAGCAGCGTAAGTTTGAGCGGAAACGAGGCAACCACACTCTACAATGAGCAGTTCTTC.

CDR3: CATSRDLGGAEQYF. CDR3 coding DNA: TGTGCCACCAGCAGAGATCTAGGGGGGGCGGAGCAGTACTTC. The V and J genes are TRBV15 and TRBJ2-7; possibly TRBD2 for D (7 bases). The V end lost 0 bases, the J end lost 7 bases, and 13 bases lay between the germline ends. CDR3 size: 14 residues. Germline assignment: CDR1 LNHNV and CDR2 YYDKDF (reference sequence).

V is TRBV4-3 and J is TRBJ1-1; D gene ambiguous. The V gene lost 7 bases and the J gene lost 3 bases, with 18 bases spanning the gap. Germline V gene sequence: CDR1 LGHNA, CDR2 YSLEER. This CDR3 is built from 15 residues. The CDR3 here is CASTLTAGGDTEAFF. The CDR3, as DNA: TGCGCCAGCACCCTCACCGCCGGCGGGGACACTGAAGCTTTCTTT.

J is TRBJ2-3 and V is TRBV7-8, with D tentatively TRBD2 (5 bases). Trimming removed 1 base at V and 3 bases at J, with 14 bases between. The CDR3 is made up of 16 amino acids. Per the germline V gene, CDR1 is SGHVS and CDR2 is FQNEAQ. CDR3 nucleotide sequence: TGTGCCAGCAGCTTAGTTCTCAGCGGCCTAACAGATACGCAGTATTTT. It specifies CASSLVLSGLTDTQYF.

The chain couples TRBV5-6 to TRBJ2-7, with 9 nucleotides matching TRBD2. The CDR3 is 11 residues long. With V trimmed by 4 bases and J by 10 bases, 3 bases remained unmatched. CDR1 is SGHDT and CDR2 is YYEEEE in the germline V gene. The CDR3 loop is CASSKAGGQYF. CDR3 coding DNA: TGTGCCAGCAGCAAAGCGGGAGGCCAGTACTTC.

The V gene is TRBV27, the J gene TRBJ2-7; TRBD2 aligns across 7 bases. CDR1 is MNHEY, CDR2 SMNVEV, per germline (reference sequence). The CDR3 has 13 amino acids. The V gene end was trimmed by 8 bases and the J gene end by 2 bases; junction bases not matched to a gene: 6. The CDR3 sequence is CASSAAGAYEQYF. CDR3 in DNA: TGTGCCAGCTCGGCGGCGGGGGCCTACGAGCAGTACTTC.

The chain combines TRBV5-6 with TRBJ2-3; 12 positions agree with TRBD2. CDR3 length equals 15 residues. Per germline, CDR1 SGHDT and CDR2 YYEEEE. Trimming cost V 2 bases and J 6 bases; bases outside gene matches: 4. The CDR3 region has the DNA TGTGCCAGCAGCTTTAGACTAGCGGGAGCCGATACGCAGTATTTT. Protein: CASSFRLAGADTQYF.

The rearrangement links TRBV29-1 to TRBJ2-3; 9 nucleotides line up with TRBD2. The germline CDR1 and CDR2 sequences are SQVTM and ANQGSEA. V gave up 6 bases and J gave up 4 bases; unmatched junction bases: 11. CDR3 length: 15 residues. The CDR3 sequence: CSVQGLAGAADTQYF. The DNA for the CDR3 is TGCAGCGTCCAAGGGTTAGCGGGAGCGGCAGATACGCAGTATTTT.

The chain recombines TRBV28 with TRBJ2-7; 8 bases are a match to TRBD2. V was pared by 4 bases and J by 0 bases, with 14 bases of the junction left unmatched. CDR1 and CDR2 from the germline V gene are MDHEN and SYDVKM. This CDR3 is 18 amino acids long. The CDR3 DNA is TGTGCCAGCAGTTCACCCCTGAGCGCGGGAGGATCCTCCTACGAGCAGTACTTC. Protein product: CASSSPLSAGGSSYEQYF.

The genes are TRBV19 and TRBJ2-5, with D hard to call. The germline gives CDR1 LNHDA, CDR2 SQIVND (reference sequence). The CDR3 is 12 amino acids. Trimming shortened V by 5 bases and J by 4 bases, and 8 bases separated the two germline ends. The CDR3 region is CASSEVPETQYF. CDR3 nucleotides: TGTGCCAGTAGTGAGGTACCAGAGACCCAGTACTTC.

This sequence joins TRBV29-1 and TRBJ2-5, with D possibly being TRBD1 (5 bases). The CDR3 sequence is 13 residues long. CDR1 SQVTM and CDR2 ANQGSEA come from the germline V gene. Deletions cut 7 bases from V and 4 bases from J, with 16 bases between. The CDR3 sequence is CSAYRQIGETQYF. CDR3 in DNA: TGCAGCGCCTACAGGCAGATAGGAGAGACCCAGTACTTC. Supplemented by reference TRBV29-1 and TRBJ2-5, the full variable domain reads SAVISQKPSRDICQRGTSLTIQCQVDSQVTMMFWYRQQPGQSLTLIATANQGSEATYESGFVIDKFPISRPNLTFSTLTVSNMSPEDSSIYLCSAYRQIGETQYFGPGTRLLVL.

The V call is TRBV28, the J call TRBJ2-7, with 10 bases lining up with TRBD2. Trimming took 4 bases from V and 5 from J; bases not matched to a gene: 8. Germline CDR1 reads MDHEN; CDR2 reads SYDVKM. The CDR3 contains 15 residues. CDR3 amino acids: CASSSPSGSSNEQYF. CDR3 DNA sequence: TGTGCCAGCAGTTCACCTAGCGGGAGTAGCAACGAGCAGTACTTC.

The J gene is TRBJ2-3, the V gene TRBV7-3; 9 nucleotides agree with TRBD1. This CDR3 has 17 residues. V lost 6 bases, J lost 1 base, and 11 bases stayed unmatched. The germline V gene has CDR1 SGHTA and CDR2 FQGTGA. In DNA, the CDR3 is TGTGCCAGCAGTTCGGGCTGGGACAGGGAAGGCACAGATACGCAGTATTTT. It codes for CASSSGWDREGTDTQYF. Variable domain in full (rest from reference TRBV7-3 and TRBJ2-3): GAGVSQTPSNKVTEKGKYVELRCDPISGHTALYWYRQSLGQGPEFLIYFQGTGAADDSGLPNDRFFAVRPEGSVSTLKIQRTERGDSAVYLCASSSGWDREGTDTQYFGPGTRLTVL.

This clone has only one observation. The chain couples TRBV9 to TRBJ2-3, with 12 bases lining up with TRBD2. The germline V gene encodes CDR1 SGDLS and CDR2 YYNGEE. Trimming at V came to 4 bases and at J to 1 base, leaving 13 bases not matched to a gene. CDR3 length: 19 amino acids. CDR3 sequence: CASSTPTSGRVLRTDTQYF. CDR3 DNA: TGTGCCAGCAGCACCCCGACTAGCGGGAGAGTTCTTCGCACAGATACGCAGTATTTT.

This clone appeared a few times. The rearrangement joins TRBV7-2 to TRBJ1-1, with 9 bases aligning to TRBD1. CDR1 SGHTA and CDR2 FQGNSA come from the germline V gene. The V and J ends lost 1 base and 13 bases, in that order; junction bases with no gene match: 7. The CDR3 runs 13 residues. The CDR3 is CASSLVRGQGDFF. CDR3 bases: TGTGCCAGCAGCTTAGTTAGGGGACAGGGAGATTTCTTT. The full variable domain, its missing parts supplied by reference TRBV7-2 and TRBJ1-1, is GAGVSQSPSNKVTEKGKDVELRCDPISGHTALYWYRQSLGQGLEFLIYFQGNSAPDKSGLPSDRFSAERTGGSVSTLTIQRTQQEDSAVYLCASSLVRGQGDFFGQGTRLTVV.

This chain uses TRBV27 with TRBJ1-5; 8 bases are shared with TRBD1. The CDR3 sequence is 15 residues long. Losses at the gene ends were 4 bases for V and 6 bases for J; bases not matched to a gene: 8. Germline V CDR1 and CDR2: MNHEY, SMNVEV (reference sequence). CDR3 sequence (DNA): TGTGCCAGCAGTTCAGGACAGGGAAAGGCTCAGCCCCAGCATTTT. Protein sequence: CASSSGQGKAQPQHF.

This chain connects TRBV30 to TRBJ2-2; 8 bases match TRBD1. CDR3 length: 14 amino acids. The germline gives CDR1 GTSNPN, CDR2 SVGIG (reference sequence). The V and J ends lost 3 bases and 3 bases, in that order; junction bases with no gene match: 3. In nucleotides, the CDR3 is TGTGCCTGGAGGTCAGGGGGCGACACCGGGGAGCTGTTTTTT. It specifies CAWRSGGDTGELFF.

This clone occurred once. This sequence joins TRBV29-1 and TRBJ1-2; a possible D gene is TRBD1 (5 bases). V was pared by 6 bases and J by 4 bases, with 9 bases between. CDR1 SQVTM and CDR2 ANQGSEA come from the germline V gene. The CDR3 covers 11 residues. The CDR3 sequence: CSVTGGYGYTF. CDR3 DNA sequence: TGCAGCGTAACCGGGGGCTATGGCTACACCTTC. The full variable domain, with the rest looked up from reference TRBV29-1 and TRBJ1-2, is SAVISQKPSRDICQRGTSLTIQCQVDSQVTMMFWYRQQPGQSLTLIATANQGSEATYESGFVIDKFPISRPNLTFSTLTVSNMSPEDSSIYLCSVTGGYGYTFGSGTRLTVV.

This clone was counted a few times. The chain recombines TRBV4-1 with TRBJ2-1; 16 bases line up with TRBD2. The CDR3 spans 16 residues. The junction had 3 bases not matched to a gene; V was cut back by 3 bases and J by 7 bases. CDR1 MGHRA and CDR2 YSYEKL come from the germline V gene. CDR3 residues: CASSQGLAGGGNEQFF. CDR3 nucleotide sequence: TGCGCCAGCAGCCAGGGACTAGCGGGAGGGGGTAATGAGCAGTTCTTC.

The chain combines TRBV4-3 with TRBJ1-5, with D tentatively TRBD1 (5 bases). The CDR3 has 13 amino acids. V lost 0 bases and J lost 6, with 6 bases in between. Looked up from germline, CDR1 is LGHNA and CDR2 is YSLEER. CDR3 bases: TGCGCCAGCAGCCAAGATACAGGTCAGCCCCAGCATTTT. Encoded protein: CASSQDTGQPQHF.